The rows below give T cell receptor beta chains drawn from one sample of a study of blood T cell repertoires in COVID-19. Clones were sequenced by immunoSEQ multiplex PCR, and TCRdb holds only the in-frame ones, with some missing. The repertoire holds fewer than 150,000 clones, with roughly 87% as singletons. The sequenced material came from PBMCs or T cells enriched from blood (not recorded which). The receptors derive from a man aged 25 to 45 who had recovered from COVID-19. Each CDR3 is given with its conserved first and last residue. D genes are given only for firm matches. Only part of the rows carry a size: once, few, many, or a class if the clone is expanded.

v_call: TRBV10-3; clone_size: -; j_call: TRBJ1-6; d_call: TRBD1; cdr3_nt: TGTGCCATCAGTGAGTCGTGGTGGGACAGGGATCGTCTGATGTCACCCCTCCACTTT; cdr3_aa: CAISESWWDRDRLMSPLHF
v_call: TRBV12-2; clone_size: -; j_call: TRBJ2-7; d_call: -; cdr3_nt: TGTGCAAGTCGCTTAATCGGGAGGGAGCAGTACTTC; cdr3_aa: CASRLIGREQYF
v_call: TRBV5-1; clone_size: once; j_call: TRBJ1-2; d_call: -; cdr3_nt: TGCGCCAGCAGCCCGTACAGCGGTGGCTACACCTTC; cdr3_aa: CASSPYSGGYTF
v_call: TRBV4-2; clone_size: -; j_call: TRBJ2-5; d_call: -; cdr3_nt: TGTGCCAGCAGCCAACTCGGTTCATTGGAGACCCAGTACTTC; cdr3_aa: CASSQLGSLETQYF
v_call: TRBV5-1; clone_size: -; j_call: TRBJ2-7; d_call: -; cdr3_nt: TGCGCCAGCAGCCTACCTTCCTACGAGCAGTACTTC; cdr3_aa: CASSLPSYEQYF
v_call: TRBV20-1; clone_size: -; j_call: TRBJ1-6; d_call: TRBD1; cdr3_nt: TGCAGTGCTAGTCCCCGACAGGGCCGGAATTCACCCCTCCACTTT; cdr3_aa: CSASPRQGRNSPLHF
v_call: TRBV24-1; clone_size: -; j_call: TRBJ1-2; d_call: -; cdr3_nt: TGTGCCACCAGTCTGGGCCCTTTCTATGGCTACACCTTC; cdr3_aa: CATSLGPFYGYTF
v_call: TRBV10-1; clone_size: -; j_call: TRBJ2-1; d_call: TRBD2; cdr3_nt: TGCGCCAGCAGCACTGGACTAGCGGGAGACAATGAGCAGTTCTTC; cdr3_aa: CASSTGLAGDNEQFF
v_call: TRBV27; clone_size: few; j_call: TRBJ1-5; d_call: -; cdr3_nt: TGTGCCAGCAGTTTGGCAGGGGCGGATCAGCCCCAGCATTTT; cdr3_aa: CASSLAGADQPQHF
v_call: TRBV19; clone_size: -; j_call: TRBJ1-5; d_call: -; cdr3_nt: TGTGCCAGTAGTATAGATCTTGGACAGAATCAGCCCCAGCATTTT; cdr3_aa: CASSIDLGQNQPQHF
v_call: TRBV7-3; clone_size: once; j_call: TRBJ1-1; d_call: -; cdr3_nt: TGTGCCAGCAGCTTAATTCCCTTGACTGAAGCTTTCTTT; cdr3_aa: CASSLIPLTEAFF
v_call: TRBV19; clone_size: -; j_call: TRBJ1-5; d_call: -; cdr3_nt: TGTGCCAGTAGTATGACGGGTCAGCCCCAGCATTTT; cdr3_aa: CASSMTGQPQHF
v_call: TRBV9; clone_size: -; j_call: TRBJ2-1; d_call: -; cdr3_nt: TGTGCCAGCAGCCCCGGGTCGGGGGGCGGGAATGAGCAGTTCTTC; cdr3_aa: CASSPGSGGGNEQFF
v_call: TRBV6-2/TRBV6-3; clone_size: -; j_call: TRBJ2-6; d_call: -; cdr3_nt: TGTGCCAGCAGTTACCCGGGGTTATTGGCCAACGTCCTGACTTTC; cdr3_aa: CASSYPGLLANVLTF
v_call: TRBV19; clone_size: -; j_call: TRBJ1-3; d_call: -; cdr3_nt: TGTGCCAGTAGTAAGACAAGCTCTTCTGGAAACACCATATATTTT; cdr3_aa: CASSKTSSSGNTIYF
v_call: TRBV12-3/TRBV12-4; clone_size: -; j_call: TRBJ1-2; d_call: -; cdr3_nt: TGTGCCAGCAGCCATGACAGTTACTATGGCTACACCTTC; cdr3_aa: CASSHDSYYGYTF
v_call: TRBV7-2; clone_size: once; j_call: TRBJ1-1; d_call: -; cdr3_nt: TGTGCCAGCAGCCCAGAGGGGGGGGCGAACACTGAAGCTTTCTTT; cdr3_aa: CASSPEGGANTEAFF
v_call: TRBV27; clone_size: -; j_call: TRBJ1-1; d_call: TRBD1; cdr3_nt: TGTGCCAGCCGGTACCCCGGGACAGGGACTGAAGCTTTCTTT; cdr3_aa: CASRYPGTGTEAFF
v_call: TRBV7-9; clone_size: -; j_call: TRBJ2-1; d_call: TRBD2; cdr3_nt: TGTGCCAGCAGCCCCATCGCGGGAGGATCCTACAATGAGCAGTTCTTC; cdr3_aa: CASSPIAGGSYNEQFF
v_call: TRBV10-3; clone_size: -; j_call: TRBJ1-5; d_call: -; cdr3_nt: TGTGCCATCAGTCCCAACAATCAGCCCCAGCATTTT; cdr3_aa: CAISPNNQPQHF
v_call: TRBV5-1; clone_size: once; j_call: TRBJ2-1; d_call: TRBD2; cdr3_nt: TGCGCCAGCAGCGACGCCGGGACTAGCTGGGAGCAGTTCTTC; cdr3_aa: CASSDAGTSWEQFF
v_call: TRBV4-1; clone_size: -; j_call: TRBJ1-1; d_call: -; cdr3_nt: TGCGCCAGCAGCCAAGATGTTCAGGCTGAAGCTTTCTTT; cdr3_aa: CASSQDVQAEAFF
v_call: TRBV19; clone_size: -; j_call: TRBJ1-5; d_call: TRBD1; cdr3_nt: TGTGCCAGTAGTCAAACCGACAGGGGAGGACGGAGCAATCAGCCCCAGCATTTT; cdr3_aa: CASSQTDRGGRSNQPQHF
v_call: TRBV7-6; clone_size: -; j_call: TRBJ2-5; d_call: TRBD2; cdr3_nt: TGTGCCAGCAGCTTAGCGGGGGGAGGGGAGACCCAGTACTTC; cdr3_aa: CASSLAGGGETQYF
v_call: TRBV10-2; clone_size: -; j_call: TRBJ2-2; d_call: TRBD2; cdr3_nt: TGCGCCAGCAGTGAGGTGGGCACTAGCGGTCCCGGGGAGCTGTTTTTT; cdr3_aa: CASSEVGTSGPGELFF
v_call: TRBV18; clone_size: -; j_call: TRBJ2-7; d_call: TRBD1; cdr3_nt: TGTGCCAGCTCAAAGTCCGGGACAGGGGGACTAGCTCTGAGCTACGAGCAGTACTTC; cdr3_aa: CASSKSGTGGLALSYEQYF
v_call: TRBV30; clone_size: -; j_call: TRBJ1-2; d_call: -; cdr3_nt: TGTGCCTGGAGGCCCTCAGTGCATGGCTACACCTTC; cdr3_aa: CAWRPSVHGYTF
v_call: TRBV9; clone_size: -; j_call: TRBJ1-4; d_call: -; cdr3_nt: TGTGCCAGCAGCGTCGGACTCAAGGGTGAAAAACTGTTTTTT; cdr3_aa: CASSVGLKGEKLFF
v_call: TRBV19; clone_size: once; j_call: TRBJ1-2; d_call: TRBD1; cdr3_nt: TGTGCCAGTAGTTCACCTTTACCGGGACAGGGGGGAGGCTACACCTTC; cdr3_aa: CASSSPLPGQGGGYTF
v_call: TRBV19; clone_size: once; j_call: TRBJ1-2; d_call: TRBD1; cdr3_nt: TGTGCCAGTAGTTCCGGGACAGGGGACTCCTATGGCTACACCTTC; cdr3_aa: CASSSGTGDSYGYTF
v_call: TRBV30; clone_size: -; j_call: TRBJ1-2; d_call: -; cdr3_nt: TGTGCCTGGAGTGCCAATCAGGGGAACTATGGCTACACCTTC; cdr3_aa: CAWSANQGNYGYTF
v_call: TRBV4-1; clone_size: -; j_call: TRBJ1-5; d_call: -; cdr3_nt: TGCGCCAGCAGCCCCTCTCCAGGGGCGTTACTTAATCAGCCCCAGCATTTT; cdr3_aa: CASSPSPGALLNQPQHF
v_call: TRBV7-6; clone_size: -; j_call: TRBJ1-1; d_call: -; cdr3_nt: TGTGCCAGCAGCTTAGTATCCGGGGGGCGCATATTGAGCACTGAAGCTTTCTTT; cdr3_aa: CASSLVSGGRILSTEAFF
v_call: TRBV4-2; clone_size: -; j_call: TRBJ2-5; d_call: TRBD1; cdr3_nt: TGTGCCAGCAGCCAGAGGATGACAGGGGGTCAAGAGACCCAGTACTTC; cdr3_aa: CASSQRMTGGQETQYF
v_call: TRBV10-3; clone_size: -; j_call: TRBJ2-1; d_call: TRBD2; cdr3_nt: TGTGCCATCAGTGACCCAACTAGCGGGAGTTACAATGAGCAGTTCTTC; cdr3_aa: CAISDPTSGSYNEQFF
v_call: TRBV12-5; clone_size: once; j_call: TRBJ1-1; d_call: -; cdr3_nt: TGTGCTAGTGGTTTGGGGCCGGGTCCGAACACTGAAGCTTTCTTT; cdr3_aa: CASGLGPGPNTEAFF
v_call: TRBV4-1; clone_size: -; j_call: TRBJ1-1; d_call: -; cdr3_nt: TGCGCCAGCAGCCAAGTTGGGAGGGAAGCTGAAGCTTTCTTT; cdr3_aa: CASSQVGREAEAFF
v_call: TRBV3-1/TRBV3-2; clone_size: -; j_call: TRBJ1-3; d_call: -; cdr3_nt: TGTGCCAGCAGCCCTATGATCCTGACGGGGGGCGCCTCTGGAAACACCATATATTTT; cdr3_aa: CASSPMILTGGASGNTIYF
v_call: TRBV18; clone_size: -; j_call: TRBJ2-6; d_call: TRBD1; cdr3_nt: TGTGCCAGCTCACCACCGGGGCAGGGGGCCTTCGGTGGGGCCAACGTCCTGACTTTC; cdr3_aa: CASSPPGQGAFGGANVLTF
v_call: TRBV3-1/TRBV3-2; clone_size: -; j_call: TRBJ1-6; d_call: -; cdr3_nt: TGTGCCAGCAGCCAAGACTCACCATCGAGCCTTAATTCACCCCTCCACTTT; cdr3_aa: CASSQDSPSSLNSPLHF
v_call: TRBV3-1/TRBV3-2; clone_size: -; j_call: TRBJ1-5; d_call: -; cdr3_nt: TGTGCCAGCAGCCATTCAATACGGGGAAATCAGCCCCAGCATTTT; cdr3_aa: CASSHSIRGNQPQHF
v_call: TRBV2; clone_size: few; j_call: TRBJ1-1; d_call: -; cdr3_nt: TGTGCCAGCACACCCCAAGGGGGGAACACTGAAGCTTTCTTT; cdr3_aa: CASTPQGGNTEAFF
v_call: TRBV21-1; clone_size: -; j_call: TRBJ1-4; d_call: -; cdr3_nt: TGTGCCAGCAGCAAAGTGCCACAGAAGAATGAAAAACTGTTTTTT; cdr3_aa: CASSKVPQKNEKLFF
v_call: TRBV5-1; clone_size: -; j_call: TRBJ2-2; d_call: -; cdr3_nt: TGCGCCAGCAGCTTCTACGAGAACACCGGGGAGCTGTTTTTT; cdr3_aa: CASSFYENTGELFF
v_call: TRBV15; clone_size: few; j_call: TRBJ1-1; d_call: -; cdr3_nt: TGTGCCACCAGCCCTCAGGGTCTTACTGAAGCTTTCTTT; cdr3_aa: CATSPQGLTEAFF
v_call: TRBV5-1; clone_size: -; j_call: TRBJ2-3; d_call: -; cdr3_nt: TGCGCCAGCAGCTTGGCGTCGGGAAACACAGATACGCAGTATTTT; cdr3_aa: CASSLASGNTDTQYF
v_call: TRBV19; clone_size: -; j_call: TRBJ1-2; d_call: TRBD1; cdr3_nt: TGTGCCAGTAGCAGTTCGGGACAGTCTGGCTACACCTTC; cdr3_aa: CASSSSGQSGYTF
v_call: TRBV14; clone_size: -; j_call: TRBJ2-1; d_call: TRBD2; cdr3_nt: TGTGCCAGCAGCCTCGGGACTAGCGGGAACAATGAGCAGTTCTTC; cdr3_aa: CASSLGTSGNNEQFF
v_call: TRBV5-1; clone_size: -; j_call: TRBJ1-2; d_call: -; cdr3_nt: TGCGCCAGCAGCTTAGAGGGAGGCGGCTATGGCTACACCTTC; cdr3_aa: CASSLEGGGYGYTF
v_call: TRBV5-4; clone_size: -; j_call: TRBJ1-2; d_call: TRBD1; cdr3_nt: TGTGCCAGCAGCCCACGACAGGGCATGATGCATGGCTACACCTTC; cdr3_aa: CASSPRQGMMHGYTF
v_call: TRBV6-5; clone_size: -; j_call: TRBJ1-2; d_call: TRBD1; cdr3_nt: TGTGCCAGCAGCCGGGGACAGTCTAACTATGGCTACACCTTC; cdr3_aa: CASSRGQSNYGYTF
v_call: TRBV19; clone_size: -; j_call: TRBJ2-1; d_call: TRBD1; cdr3_nt: TGTGCCAGTAGTCCCTCGGGACAGGGGTGGCGTGAGCAGTTCTTC; cdr3_aa: CASSPSGQGWREQFF
v_call: TRBV5-1; clone_size: -; j_call: TRBJ2-3; d_call: TRBD1; cdr3_nt: TGCGCCAGCAGCGCGGAAGGGGGCGGTGGCACAGATACGCAGTATTTT; cdr3_aa: CASSAEGGGGTDTQYF
v_call: TRBV6-1; clone_size: -; j_call: TRBJ2-7; d_call: -; cdr3_nt: TGTGCCAGCAGTGAACCGGGGATTGCCTACGAGCAGTACTTC; cdr3_aa: CASSEPGIAYEQYF